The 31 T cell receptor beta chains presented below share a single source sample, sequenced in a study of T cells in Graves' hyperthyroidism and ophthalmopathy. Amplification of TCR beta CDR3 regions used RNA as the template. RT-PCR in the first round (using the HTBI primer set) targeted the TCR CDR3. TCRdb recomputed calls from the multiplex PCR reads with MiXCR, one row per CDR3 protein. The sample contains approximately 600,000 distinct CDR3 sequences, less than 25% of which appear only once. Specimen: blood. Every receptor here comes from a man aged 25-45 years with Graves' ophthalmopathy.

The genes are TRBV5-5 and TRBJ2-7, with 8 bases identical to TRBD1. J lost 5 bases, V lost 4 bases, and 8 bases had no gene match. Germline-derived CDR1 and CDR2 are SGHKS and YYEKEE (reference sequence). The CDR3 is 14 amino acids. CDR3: CASSLGQGDDEQYF. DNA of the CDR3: TGTGCCAGCAGCCTTGGACAGGGCGACGACGAGCAGTACTTC.

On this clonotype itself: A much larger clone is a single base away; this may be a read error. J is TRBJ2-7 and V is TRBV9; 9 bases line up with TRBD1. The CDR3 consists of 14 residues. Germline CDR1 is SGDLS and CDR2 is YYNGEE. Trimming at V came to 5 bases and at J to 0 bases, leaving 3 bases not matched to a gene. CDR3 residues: CASSRTGASYEQYF. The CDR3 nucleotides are TGTGCCAGCAGTCGGACAGGGGCCTCCTACGAGCAGTACTTC.

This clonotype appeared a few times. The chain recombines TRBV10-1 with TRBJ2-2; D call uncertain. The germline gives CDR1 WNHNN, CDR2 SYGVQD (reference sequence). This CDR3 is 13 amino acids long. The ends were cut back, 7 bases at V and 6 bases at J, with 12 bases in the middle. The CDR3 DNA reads TGCGCCAGCACCCAGGTGGCGGCCGGGGAGCTGTTTTTT. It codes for CASTQVAAGELFF.

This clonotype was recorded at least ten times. The CDR3 here is CSARDPAGPSYNEQFF. The CDR3 DNA is TGCAGTGCTAGAGATCCAGCGGGCCCCTCCTACAATGAGCAGTTCTTC. The chain joins TRBV20-1 to TRBJ2-1; a weak D match, TRBD2 (6 bases). Trimming removed 0 bases at V and 0 bases at J, with 12 bases between. In germline, CDR1 is DFQATT, CDR2 SNEGSKA (reference sequence). The CDR3 covers 16 residues.

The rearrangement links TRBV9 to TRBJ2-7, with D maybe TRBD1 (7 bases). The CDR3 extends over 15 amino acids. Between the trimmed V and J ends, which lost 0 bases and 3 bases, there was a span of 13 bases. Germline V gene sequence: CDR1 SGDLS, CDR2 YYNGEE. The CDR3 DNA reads TGTGCCAGCAGCGTAGCTCAGGGGGGCGGCTACGAGCAGTACTTC. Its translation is CASSVAQGGGYEQYF.

CDR3 region: CASSLVTGTKNIQYF. The CDR3 DNA reads as TGTGCCAGCAGCTTAGTGACAGGGACCAAAAACATTCAGTACTTC. The chain recombines TRBV7-9 with TRBJ2-4, with 7 bases lining up with TRBD1. Germline CDR1 reads SEHNR; CDR2 reads FQNEAQ (reference sequence). V lost 1 base, J lost 2 bases, and 2 bases stayed unmatched. The length of the CDR3 is 15 residues.

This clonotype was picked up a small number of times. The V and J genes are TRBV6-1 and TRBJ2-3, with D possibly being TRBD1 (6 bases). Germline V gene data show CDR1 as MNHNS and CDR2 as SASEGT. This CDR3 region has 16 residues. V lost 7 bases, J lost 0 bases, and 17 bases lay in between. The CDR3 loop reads CASTKGLQGSTDTQYF. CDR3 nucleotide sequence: TGTGCCAGCACCAAGGGTCTGCAGGGGAGCACAGATACGCAGTATTTT.

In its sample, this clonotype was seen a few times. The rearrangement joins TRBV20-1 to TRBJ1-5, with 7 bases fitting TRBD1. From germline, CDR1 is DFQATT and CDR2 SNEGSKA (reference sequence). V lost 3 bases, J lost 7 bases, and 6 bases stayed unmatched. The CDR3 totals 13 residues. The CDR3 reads CSASPRGGQPQHF. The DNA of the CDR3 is TGCAGTGCTAGCCCCAGGGGGGGACAGCCCCAGCATTTT.

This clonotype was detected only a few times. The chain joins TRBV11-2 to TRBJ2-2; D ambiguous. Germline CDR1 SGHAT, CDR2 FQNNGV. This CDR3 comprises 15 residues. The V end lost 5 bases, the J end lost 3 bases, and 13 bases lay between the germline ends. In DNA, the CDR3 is TGTGCCAGCAGCCCAGTCCGGGTGGACACCGGGGAGCTGTTTTTT. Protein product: CASSPVRVDTGELFF.

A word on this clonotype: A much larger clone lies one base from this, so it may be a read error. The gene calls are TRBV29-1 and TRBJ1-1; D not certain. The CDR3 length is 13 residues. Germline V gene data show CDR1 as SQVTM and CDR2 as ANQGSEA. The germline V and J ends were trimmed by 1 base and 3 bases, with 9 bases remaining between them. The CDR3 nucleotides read TGCAGCGTTGAAGGGGTGGTGGACACTGAAGCTTTCTTT. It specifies CSVEGVVDTEAFF. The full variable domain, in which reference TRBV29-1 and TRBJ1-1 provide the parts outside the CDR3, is SAVISQKPSRDICQRGTSLTIQCQVDSQVTMMFWYRQQPGQSLTLIATANQGSEATYESGFVIDKFPISRPNLTFSTLTVSNMSPEDSSIYLCSVEGVVDTEAFFGQGTRLTVV.

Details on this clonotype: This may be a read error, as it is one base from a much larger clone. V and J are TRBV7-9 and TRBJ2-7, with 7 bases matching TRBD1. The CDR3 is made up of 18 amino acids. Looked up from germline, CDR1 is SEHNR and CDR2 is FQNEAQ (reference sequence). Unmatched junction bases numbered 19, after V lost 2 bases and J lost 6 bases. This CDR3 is CASSLIAYKGTGAGEQYF. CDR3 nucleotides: TGTGCCAGCAGCTTAATTGCTTATAAGGGAACAGGGGCGGGCGAGCAGTACTTC.

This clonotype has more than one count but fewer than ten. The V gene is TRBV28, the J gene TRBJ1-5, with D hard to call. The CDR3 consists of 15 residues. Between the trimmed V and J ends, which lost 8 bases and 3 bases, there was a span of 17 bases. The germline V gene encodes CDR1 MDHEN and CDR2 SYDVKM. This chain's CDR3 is CASATSGSFNQPQHF. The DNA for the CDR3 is TGTGCCAGCGCCACTTCGGGGAGTTTCAATCAGCCCCAGCATTTT.

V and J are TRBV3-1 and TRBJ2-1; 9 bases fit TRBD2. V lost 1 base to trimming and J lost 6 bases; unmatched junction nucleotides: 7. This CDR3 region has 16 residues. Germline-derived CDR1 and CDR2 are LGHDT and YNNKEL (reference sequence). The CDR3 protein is CASSQVSLAGFNEQFF. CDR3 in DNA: TGTGCCAGCAGCCAAGTTTCGCTAGCGGGGTTCAATGAGCAGTTCTTC.

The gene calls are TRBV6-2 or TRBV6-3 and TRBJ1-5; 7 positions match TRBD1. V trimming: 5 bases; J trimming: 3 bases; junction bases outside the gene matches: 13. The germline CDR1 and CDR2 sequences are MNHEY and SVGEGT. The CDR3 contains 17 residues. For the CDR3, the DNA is TGTGCCAGCAGTCCGCAGACAGGGAGTTCTCTCAATCAGCCCCAGCATTTT. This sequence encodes CASSPQTGSSLNQPQHF.

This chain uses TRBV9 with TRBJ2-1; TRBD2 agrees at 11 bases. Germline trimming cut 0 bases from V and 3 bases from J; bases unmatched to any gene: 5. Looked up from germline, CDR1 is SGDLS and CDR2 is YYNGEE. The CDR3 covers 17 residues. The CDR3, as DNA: TGTGCCAGCAGCGTAGAGGGGCTAGCGGGAGGCTACAATGAGCAGTTCTTC. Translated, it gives CASSVEGLAGGYNEQFF.

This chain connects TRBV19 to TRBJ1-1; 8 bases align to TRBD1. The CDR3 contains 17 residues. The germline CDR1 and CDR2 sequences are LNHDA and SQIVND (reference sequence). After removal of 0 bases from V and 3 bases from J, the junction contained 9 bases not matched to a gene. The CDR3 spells CASSIDRETGADTEAFF. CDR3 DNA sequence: TGTGCCAGTAGTATAGATAGGGAGACAGGGGCCGACACTGAAGCTTTCTTT.

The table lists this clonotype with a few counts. CDR3 nucleotides: TGCAGCGTTGAAGATCCTTGGACAGAGAGCTCTGGGGCCAACGTCCTGACTTTC. The encoded protein is CSVEDPWTESSGANVLTF. This chain connects TRBV29-1 to TRBJ2-6, with D maybe TRBD1 (6 bases). Germline CDR1 SQVTM, CDR2 ANQGSEA. Trimming left V 0 bases short and J 0 bases short, with 15 bases between. The CDR3 extends over 18 amino acids.

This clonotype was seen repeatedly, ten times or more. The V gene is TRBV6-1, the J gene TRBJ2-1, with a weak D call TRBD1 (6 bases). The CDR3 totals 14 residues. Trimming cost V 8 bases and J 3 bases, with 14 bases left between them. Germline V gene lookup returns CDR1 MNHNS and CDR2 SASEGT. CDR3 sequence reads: CASQAPGHYNEQFF. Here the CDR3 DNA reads TGTGCCAGCCAAGCGCCGGGACACTACAATGAGCAGTTCTTC.

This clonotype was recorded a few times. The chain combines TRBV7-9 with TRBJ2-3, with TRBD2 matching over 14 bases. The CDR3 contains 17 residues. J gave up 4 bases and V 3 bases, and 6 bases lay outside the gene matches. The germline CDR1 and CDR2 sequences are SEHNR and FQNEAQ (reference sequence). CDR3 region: CASSLGGLAGASDTQYF. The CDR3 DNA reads TGTGCCAGCAGCTTGGGGGGACTAGCGGGAGCTTCAGATACGCAGTATTTT.

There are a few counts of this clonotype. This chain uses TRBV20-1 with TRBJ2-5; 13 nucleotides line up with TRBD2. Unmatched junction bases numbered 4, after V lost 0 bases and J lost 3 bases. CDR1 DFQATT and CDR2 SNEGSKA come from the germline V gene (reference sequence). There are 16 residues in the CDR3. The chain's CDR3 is CSAREGTSGMEETQYF. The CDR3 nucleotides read TGCAGTGCTAGAGAGGGGACTAGCGGGATGGAAGAGACCCAGTACTTC.

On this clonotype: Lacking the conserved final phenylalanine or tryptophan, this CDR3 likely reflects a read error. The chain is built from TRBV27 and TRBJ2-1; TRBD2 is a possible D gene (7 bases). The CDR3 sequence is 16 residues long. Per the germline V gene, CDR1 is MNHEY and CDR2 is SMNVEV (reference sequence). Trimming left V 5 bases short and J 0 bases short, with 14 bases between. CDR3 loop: CASSPLGGGSYNEQFS. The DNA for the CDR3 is TGTGCCAGCAGTCCTTTGGGAGGGGGCTCCTACAATGAGCAGTTCTCC.

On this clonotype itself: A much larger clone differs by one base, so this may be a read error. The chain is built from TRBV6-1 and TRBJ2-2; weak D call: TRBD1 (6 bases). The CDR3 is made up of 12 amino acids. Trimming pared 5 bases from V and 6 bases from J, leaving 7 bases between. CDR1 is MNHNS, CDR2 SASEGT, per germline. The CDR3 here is CASSNRAGELFF. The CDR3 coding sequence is TGTGCCAGCAGTAACAGGGCCGGGGAGCTGTTTTTT.

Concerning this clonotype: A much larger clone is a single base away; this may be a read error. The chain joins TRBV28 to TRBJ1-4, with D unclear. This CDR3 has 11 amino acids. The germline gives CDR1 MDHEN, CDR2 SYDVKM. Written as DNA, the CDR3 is TGTACCAGCAGCCTCACGGAAAAACTGTTTTTT. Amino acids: CTSSLTEKLFF.

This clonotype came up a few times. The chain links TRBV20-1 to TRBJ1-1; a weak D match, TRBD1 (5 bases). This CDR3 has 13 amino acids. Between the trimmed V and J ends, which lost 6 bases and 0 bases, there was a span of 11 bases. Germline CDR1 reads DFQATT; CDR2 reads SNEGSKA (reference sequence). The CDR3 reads CSALGGMNTEAFF. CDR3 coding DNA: TGCAGTGCCCTCGGGGGGATGAACACTGAAGCTTTCTTT.

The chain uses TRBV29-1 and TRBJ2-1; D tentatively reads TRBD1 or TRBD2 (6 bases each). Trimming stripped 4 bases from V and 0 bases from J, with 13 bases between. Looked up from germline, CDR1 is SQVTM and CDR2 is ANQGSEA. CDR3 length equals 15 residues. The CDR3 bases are TGCAGCGTTGTGACAGGACTACACTCCTACAATGAGCAGTTCTTC. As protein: CSVVTGLHSYNEQFF.

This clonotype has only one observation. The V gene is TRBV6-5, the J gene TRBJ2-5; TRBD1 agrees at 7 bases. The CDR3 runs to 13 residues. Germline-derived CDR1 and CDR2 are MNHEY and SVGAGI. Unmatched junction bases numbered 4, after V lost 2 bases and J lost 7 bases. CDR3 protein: CASSYDRAGTQYF. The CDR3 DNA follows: TGTGCCAGCAGTTACGACAGGGCGGGGACCCAGTACTTC.

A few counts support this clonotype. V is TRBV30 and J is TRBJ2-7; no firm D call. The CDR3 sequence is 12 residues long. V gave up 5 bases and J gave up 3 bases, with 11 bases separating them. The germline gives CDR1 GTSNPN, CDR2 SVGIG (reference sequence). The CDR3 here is CAWARTGYEQYF. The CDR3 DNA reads TGTGCCTGGGCTAGGACCGGCTACGAGCAGTACTTC.

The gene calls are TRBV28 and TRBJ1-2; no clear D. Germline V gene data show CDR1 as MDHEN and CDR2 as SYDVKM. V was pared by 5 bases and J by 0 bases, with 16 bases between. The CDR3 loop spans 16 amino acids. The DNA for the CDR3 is TGTGCCAGCAGTCCCACTTCTACACCGGCTAACTATGGCTACACCTTC. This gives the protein CASSPTSTPANYGYTF.

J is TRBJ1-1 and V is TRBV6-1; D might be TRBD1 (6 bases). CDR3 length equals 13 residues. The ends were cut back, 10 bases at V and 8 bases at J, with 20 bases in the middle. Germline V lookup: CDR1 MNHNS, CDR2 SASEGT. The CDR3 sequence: CATGGKWGLEAFF. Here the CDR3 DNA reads TGTGCCACCGGGGGGAAATGGGGGCTAGAAGCTTTCTTT.

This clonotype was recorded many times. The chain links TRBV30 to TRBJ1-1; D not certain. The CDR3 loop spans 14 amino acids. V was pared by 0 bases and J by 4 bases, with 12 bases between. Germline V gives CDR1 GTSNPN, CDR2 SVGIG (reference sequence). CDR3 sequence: CAWSVPYPSTEAFF. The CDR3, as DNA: TGTGCCTGGAGTGTACCGTATCCTAGCACTGAAGCTTTCTTT. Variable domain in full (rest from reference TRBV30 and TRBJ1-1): SQTIHQWPATLVQPVGSPLSLECTVEGTSNPNLYWYRQAAGRGLQLLFYSVGIGQISSEVPQNLSASRPQDRQFILSSKKLLLSDSGFYLCAWSVPYPSTEAFFGQGTRLTVV.

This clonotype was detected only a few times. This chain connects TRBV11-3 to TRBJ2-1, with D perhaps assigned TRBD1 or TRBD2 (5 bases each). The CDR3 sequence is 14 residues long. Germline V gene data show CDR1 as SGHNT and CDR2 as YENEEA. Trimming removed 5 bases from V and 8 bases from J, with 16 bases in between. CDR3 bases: TGTGCCAGCAGCCATGGGGGACCTTGGGATGAGCAGTTCTTC. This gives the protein CASSHGGPWDEQFF.